The 8 T cell receptor beta chains given below trace back to one sample, sequenced in a study of T cell repertoires in aging, cancer and after chemotherapy. TRB rearrangements spanning V, D and J were amplified using mixed TRB-A/B primers. From the multiplex PCR reads, TCRdb called clonotypes with MiXCR, one entry per CDR3 protein. The sample includes almost 3,000 distinct CDR3 sequences, under 30% of them seen just once. TCR beta rearrangements were amplified from peripheral blood genomic DNA. Sequencing was performed on blood. These receptors came from a human donor with a solid tumor.

The chain joins TRBV12-3 or TRBV12-4 to TRBJ1-4, with 7 bases aligning to TRBD1. V lost 6 bases, J lost 5 bases, and 9 bases stayed unmatched. The CDR3 contains 15 residues. As DNA, the CDR3 is TGTGCCAGCAGCCCGACGGGACAGCAGAATGAAAAACTGTTTTTT. As protein: CASSPTGQQNEKLFF.

This clonotype is medium-sized (0.01 to 0.1%) in the sample. The chain is built from TRBV18 and TRBJ2-6; TRBD1 might be the D (5 bases). Germline V gives CDR1 KGHSH, CDR2 LQKENI. V lost 2 bases, J lost 0 bases, and 8 bases lay in between. The CDR3 is made up of 16 amino acids. The CDR3 coding sequence is TGTGCCAGCTCACCAGGGGCCAGCTCTGGGGCCAACGTCCTGACTTTC. Residues: CASSPGASSGANVLTF.

Sample share makes this clonotype medium-sized. The V call is TRBV10-3, the J call TRBJ2-2; 7 nucleotides agree with TRBD1. Trimming at V came to 2 bases and at J to 0 bases, leaving 0 bases not matched to a gene. The CDR3 runs 15 residues. From germline, CDR1 is ENHRY and CDR2 SYGVKD. The CDR3 nucleotides are TGTGCCATCAGTGAGGGACAGGCGAACACCGGGGAGCTGTTTTTT. Protein product: CAISEGQANTGELFF.

This clonotype is medium-sized within its sample. The chain links TRBV19 to TRBJ2-5, with 8 bases identical to TRBD1. After removal of 3 bases from V and 2 bases from J, the junction contained 2 bases not matched to a gene. The germline CDR1 and CDR2 sequences are LNHDA and SQIVND (reference sequence). The CDR3 is made up of 14 amino acids. The CDR3 region is CASSMGTGQETQYF. In DNA form, the CDR3 reads TGTGCCAGTAGTATGGGGACAGGTCAAGAGACCCAGTACTTC. The full variable domain, in which reference TRBV19 and TRBJ2-5 provide the parts outside the CDR3, is DGGITQSPKYLFRKEGQNVTLSCEQNLNHDAMYWYRQDPGQGLRLIYYSQIVNDFQKGDIAEGYSVSREKKESFPLTVTSAQKNPTAFYLCASSMGTGQETQYFGPGTRLLVL.

By proportion, this clonotype is medium-sized (0.01 to 0.1%). The chain uses TRBV6-5 and TRBJ2-5, with TRBD2 matching over 10 bases. The CDR3 length is 15 residues. Trimming removed 0 bases from V and 5 bases from J; junction bases left unmatched: 3. Germline V gene lookup returns CDR1 MNHEY and CDR2 SVGAGI. This CDR3 is CASSYSLAGAETQYF. The CDR3 coding sequence is TGTGCCAGCAGTTACTCCCTAGCGGGGGCGGAGACCCAGTACTTC.

Concerning this clonotype: It may be a read error: a sequence one base away is much more abundant. The V and J genes are TRBV30 and TRBJ2-1, with D perhaps matching TRBD1 (7 bases). CDR3 size: 13 residues. Between the trimmed V and J ends, which lost 5 bases and 13 bases, there was a span of 21 bases. Germline CDR1 and CDR2: GTSNPN and SVGIG (reference sequence). CDR3 bases: TGTGCCTGGCAGACAGGGCCGGGGGAGACCCAGTTCTTC. This encodes CAWQTGPGETQFF.

Regarding this clonotype: A read error is possible here, since a much larger clone lies one base away. The CDR3 DNA follows: TGTGCCAGCAGACGGACAGGGGACCTCTCTGGAAACGCCATATATTTT. Protein product: CASRRTGDLSGNAIYF. This chain links TRBV5-5 with TRBJ1-3, with 9 bases identical to TRBD1. Germline V gene data show CDR1 as SGHKS and CDR2 as YYEKEE (reference sequence). The CDR3 is made up of 16 amino acids.

In nucleotides, the CDR3 is TGTGCCAGCAGTCCACCCGGGACAGCTAAAGAGACCCAGTACTTC. Translation: CASSPPGTAKETQYF. The chain links TRBV12-3 or TRBV12-4 to TRBJ2-5; TRBD1 matches 7 bases. With 5 bases clipped from V and 3 bases from J, the junction kept 9 bases outside the gene matches. This CDR3 contains 15 residues.